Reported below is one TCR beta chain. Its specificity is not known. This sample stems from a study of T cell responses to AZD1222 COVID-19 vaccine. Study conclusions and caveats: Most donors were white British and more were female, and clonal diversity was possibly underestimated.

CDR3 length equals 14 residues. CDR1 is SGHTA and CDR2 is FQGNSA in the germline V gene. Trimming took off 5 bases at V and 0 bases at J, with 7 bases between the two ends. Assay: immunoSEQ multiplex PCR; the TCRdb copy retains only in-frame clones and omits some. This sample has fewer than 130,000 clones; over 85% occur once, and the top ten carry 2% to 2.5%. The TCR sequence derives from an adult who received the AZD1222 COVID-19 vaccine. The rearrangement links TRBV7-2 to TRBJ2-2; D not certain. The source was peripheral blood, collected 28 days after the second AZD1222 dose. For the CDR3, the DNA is TGTGCCAGCAGCCGGCTAACGAACACCGGGGAGCTGTTTTTT. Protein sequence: CASSRLTNTGELFF.